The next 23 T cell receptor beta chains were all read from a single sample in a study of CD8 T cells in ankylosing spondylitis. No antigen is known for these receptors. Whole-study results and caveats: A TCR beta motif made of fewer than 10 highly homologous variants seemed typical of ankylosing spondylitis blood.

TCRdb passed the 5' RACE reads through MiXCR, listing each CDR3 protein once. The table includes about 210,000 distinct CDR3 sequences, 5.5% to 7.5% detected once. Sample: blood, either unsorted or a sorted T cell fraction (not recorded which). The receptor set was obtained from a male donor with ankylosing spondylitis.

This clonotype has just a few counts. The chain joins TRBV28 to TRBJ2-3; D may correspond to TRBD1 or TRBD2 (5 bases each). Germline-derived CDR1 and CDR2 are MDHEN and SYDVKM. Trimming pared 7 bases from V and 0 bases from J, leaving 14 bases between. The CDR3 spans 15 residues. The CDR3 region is CASTADGTSTDTQYF. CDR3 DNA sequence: TGTGCCAGCACAGCGGACGGGACCAGCACAGATACGCAGTATTTT.

The DNA of the CDR3 is TGTGCCAGTATATCCCCCCCGAGCGGGGCGGCCACCTATGGCTACACCTTC. Translated, it gives CASISPPSGAATYGYTF. The rearrangement uses TRBV19 and TRBJ1-2, with D possibly TRBD1 on 5 matching bases. The CDR3 consists of 17 residues. Trimming took 7 bases from V and 4 from J, leaving 25 bases between them. Germline-derived CDR1 and CDR2 are LNHDA and SQIVND (reference sequence).

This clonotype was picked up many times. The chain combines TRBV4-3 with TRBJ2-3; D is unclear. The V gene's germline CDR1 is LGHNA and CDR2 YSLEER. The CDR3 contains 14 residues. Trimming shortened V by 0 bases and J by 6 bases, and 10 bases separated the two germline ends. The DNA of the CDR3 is TGCGCCAGCAGCCAAGATAGAGTTGGGGATACGCAGTATTTT. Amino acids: CASSQDRVGDTQYF.

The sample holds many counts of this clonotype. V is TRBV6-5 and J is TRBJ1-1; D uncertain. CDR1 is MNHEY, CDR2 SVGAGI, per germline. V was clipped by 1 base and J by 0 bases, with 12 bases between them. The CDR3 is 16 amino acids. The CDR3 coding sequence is TGTGCCAGCAGTTACTTTGAGGACGGAATGAACACTGAAGCTTTCTTT. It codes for CASSYFEDGMNTEAFF.

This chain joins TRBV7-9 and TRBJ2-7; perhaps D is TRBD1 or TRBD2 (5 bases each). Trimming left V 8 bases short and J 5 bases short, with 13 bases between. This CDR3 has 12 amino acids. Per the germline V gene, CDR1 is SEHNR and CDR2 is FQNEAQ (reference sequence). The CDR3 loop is CASWARGDEQYF. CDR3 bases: TGTGCCAGCTGGGCCCGGGGCGACGAGCAGTACTTC.

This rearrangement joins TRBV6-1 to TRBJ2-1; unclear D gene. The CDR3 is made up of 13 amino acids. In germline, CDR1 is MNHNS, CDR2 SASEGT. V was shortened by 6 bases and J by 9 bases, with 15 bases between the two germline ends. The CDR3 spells CASRTKMRSEQFF. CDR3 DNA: TGTGCCAGCAGGACCAAAATGAGAAGTGAGCAGTTCTTC.

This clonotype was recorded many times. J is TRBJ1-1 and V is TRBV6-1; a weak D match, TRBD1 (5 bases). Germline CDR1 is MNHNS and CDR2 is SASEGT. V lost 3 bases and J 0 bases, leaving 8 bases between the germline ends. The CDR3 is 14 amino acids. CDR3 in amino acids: CASSEDTMNTEAFF. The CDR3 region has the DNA TGTGCCAGCAGTGAGGACACAATGAACACTGAAGCTTTCTTT.

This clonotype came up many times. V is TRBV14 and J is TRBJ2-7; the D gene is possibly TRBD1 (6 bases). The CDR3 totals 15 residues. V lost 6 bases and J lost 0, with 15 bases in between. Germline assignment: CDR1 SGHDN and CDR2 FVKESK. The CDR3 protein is CASSPQGRGSYEQYF. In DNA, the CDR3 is TGTGCCAGCAGTCCACAGGGAAGAGGCTCCTACGAGCAGTACTTC.

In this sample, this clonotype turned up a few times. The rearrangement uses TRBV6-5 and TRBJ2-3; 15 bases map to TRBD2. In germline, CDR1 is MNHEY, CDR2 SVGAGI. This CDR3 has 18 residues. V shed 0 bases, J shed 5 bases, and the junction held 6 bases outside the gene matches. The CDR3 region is CASSYSTGTSGGKDTQYF. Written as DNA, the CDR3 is TGTGCCAGCAGTTACTCGACCGGGACTAGCGGGGGGAAAGATACGCAGTATTTT.

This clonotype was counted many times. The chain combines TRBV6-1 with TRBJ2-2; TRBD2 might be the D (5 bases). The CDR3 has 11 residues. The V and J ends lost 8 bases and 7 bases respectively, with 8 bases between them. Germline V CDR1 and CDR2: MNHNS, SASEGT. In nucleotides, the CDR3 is TGTGCCAGCGGACTTTTCGGGGAGCTGTTTTTT. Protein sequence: CASGLFGELFF.

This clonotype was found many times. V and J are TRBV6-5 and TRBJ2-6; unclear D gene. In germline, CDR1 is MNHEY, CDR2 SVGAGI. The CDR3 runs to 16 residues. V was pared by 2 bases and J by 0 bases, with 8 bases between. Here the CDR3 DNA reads TGTGCCAGCAGTTACAGGGCGCTCTCTGGGGCCAACGTCCTGACTTTC. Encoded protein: CASSYRALSGANVLTF.

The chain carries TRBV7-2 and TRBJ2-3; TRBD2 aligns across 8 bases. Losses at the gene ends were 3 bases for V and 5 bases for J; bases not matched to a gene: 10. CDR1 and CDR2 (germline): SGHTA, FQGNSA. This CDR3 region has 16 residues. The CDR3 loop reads CASSFNPAGVGDTQYF. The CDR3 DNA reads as TGTGCCAGCAGCTTTAATCCAGCGGGGGTTGGAGATACGCAGTATTTT.

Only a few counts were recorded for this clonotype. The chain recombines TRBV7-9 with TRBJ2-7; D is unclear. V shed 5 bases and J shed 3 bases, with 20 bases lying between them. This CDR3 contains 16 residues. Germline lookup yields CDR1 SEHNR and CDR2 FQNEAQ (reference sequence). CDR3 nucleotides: TGTGCCAGCAGCCCACATCCATCATTAACTGACTACGAGCAGTACTTC. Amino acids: CASSPHPSLTDYEQYF.

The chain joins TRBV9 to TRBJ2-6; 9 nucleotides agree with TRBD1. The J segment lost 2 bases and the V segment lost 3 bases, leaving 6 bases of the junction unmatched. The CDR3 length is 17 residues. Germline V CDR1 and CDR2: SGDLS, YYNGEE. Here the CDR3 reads CASSASRTGAGANVLTF. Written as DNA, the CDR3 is TGTGCCAGCAGCGCAAGTAGGACAGGGGCTGGGGCCAACGTCCTGACTTTC.

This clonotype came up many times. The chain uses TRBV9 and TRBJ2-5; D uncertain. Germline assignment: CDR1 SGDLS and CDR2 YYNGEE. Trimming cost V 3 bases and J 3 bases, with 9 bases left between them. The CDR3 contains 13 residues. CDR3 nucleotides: TGTGCCAGCAGCGCGGAATTAAAAGAGACCCAGTACTTC. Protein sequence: CASSAELKETQYF.

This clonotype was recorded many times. Written as DNA, the CDR3 is TGTGCCAGCAGTTTTTGGAGAACCTACGAGCAGTACTTC. Translated: CASSFWRTYEQYF. The chain is built from TRBV28 and TRBJ2-7; D gene uncertain. The ends were cut back, 3 bases at V and 2 bases at J, with 8 bases in the middle. The germline CDR1 and CDR2 sequences are MDHEN and SYDVKM. This CDR3 has 13 amino acids.

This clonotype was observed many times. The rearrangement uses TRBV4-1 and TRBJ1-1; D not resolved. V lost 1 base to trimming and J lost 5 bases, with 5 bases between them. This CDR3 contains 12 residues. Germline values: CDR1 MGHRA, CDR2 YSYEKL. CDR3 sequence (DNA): TGCGCCAGCAGCCAAGGGCCAACTGAAGCTTTCTTT. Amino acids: CASSQGPTEAFF.

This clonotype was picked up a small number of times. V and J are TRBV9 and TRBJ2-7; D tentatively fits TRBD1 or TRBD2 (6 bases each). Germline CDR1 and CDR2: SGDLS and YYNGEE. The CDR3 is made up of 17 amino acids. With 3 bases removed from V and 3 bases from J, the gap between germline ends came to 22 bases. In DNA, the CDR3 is TGTGCCAGCAGCGCTGAACAATCGGGACACGGGGGCTACGAGCAGTACTTC. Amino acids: CASSAEQSGHGGYEQYF.

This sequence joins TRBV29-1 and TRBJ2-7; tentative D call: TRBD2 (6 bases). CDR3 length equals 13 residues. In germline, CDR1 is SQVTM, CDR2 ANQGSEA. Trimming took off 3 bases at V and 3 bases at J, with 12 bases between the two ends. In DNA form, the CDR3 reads TGCAGCGTTGAGACCCGGGGGAACTACGAGCAGTACTTC. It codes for CSVETRGNYEQYF.

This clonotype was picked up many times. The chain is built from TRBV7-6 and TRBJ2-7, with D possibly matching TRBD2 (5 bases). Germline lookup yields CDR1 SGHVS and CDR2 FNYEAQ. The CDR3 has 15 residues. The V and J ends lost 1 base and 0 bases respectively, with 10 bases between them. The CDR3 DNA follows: TGTGCCAGCAGCTTAGAAGTCGGGGTCTCCTACGAGCAGTACTTC. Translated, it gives CASSLEVGVSYEQYF.

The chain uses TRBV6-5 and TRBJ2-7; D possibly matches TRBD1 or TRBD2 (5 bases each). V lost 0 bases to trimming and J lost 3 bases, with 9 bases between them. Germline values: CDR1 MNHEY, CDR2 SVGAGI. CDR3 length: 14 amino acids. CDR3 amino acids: CASSYSGTFYEQYF. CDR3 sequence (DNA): TGTGCCAGCAGTTACTCTGGGACGTTCTACGAGCAGTACTTC.

The CDR3 region is CASSVDPAGSGNTIYF. Written as DNA, the CDR3 is TGTGCCAGCAGCGTAGATCCGGCTGGCTCTGGAAACACCATATATTTT. The chain recombines TRBV9 with TRBJ1-3, with unresolved D. V was clipped by 0 bases and J by 0 bases, with 10 bases between them. The CDR3 extends over 16 amino acids. CDR1 and CDR2 (germline): SGDLS, YYNGEE.

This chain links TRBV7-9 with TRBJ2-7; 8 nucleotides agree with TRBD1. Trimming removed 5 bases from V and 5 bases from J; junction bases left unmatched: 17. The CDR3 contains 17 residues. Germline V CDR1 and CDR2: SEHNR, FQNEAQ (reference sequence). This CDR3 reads CASSPMGAGGGSNEQYF. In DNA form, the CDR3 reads TGTGCCAGCAGCCCGATGGGGGCAGGGGGCGGAAGTAACGAGCAGTACTTC.